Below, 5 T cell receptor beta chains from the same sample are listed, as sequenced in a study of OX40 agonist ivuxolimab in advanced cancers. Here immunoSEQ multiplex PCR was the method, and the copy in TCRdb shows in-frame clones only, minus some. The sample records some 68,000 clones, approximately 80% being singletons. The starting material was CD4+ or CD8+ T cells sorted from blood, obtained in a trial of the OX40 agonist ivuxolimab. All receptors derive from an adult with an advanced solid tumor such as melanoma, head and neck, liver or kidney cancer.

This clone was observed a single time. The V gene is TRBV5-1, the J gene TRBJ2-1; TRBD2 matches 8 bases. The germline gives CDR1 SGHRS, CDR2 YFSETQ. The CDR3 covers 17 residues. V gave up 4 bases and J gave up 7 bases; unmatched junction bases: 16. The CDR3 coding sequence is TGCGCCAGCAGCCCAAACCCTCTAGCGGGTGGGGGGAATGAGCAGTTCTTC. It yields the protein CASSPNPLAGGGNEQFF.

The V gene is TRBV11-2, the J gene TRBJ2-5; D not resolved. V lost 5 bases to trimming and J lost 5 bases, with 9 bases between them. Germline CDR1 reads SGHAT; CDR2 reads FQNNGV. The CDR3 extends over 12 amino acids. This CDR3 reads CASSTRRETQYF. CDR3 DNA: TGTGCCAGCAGCACGAGGCGGGAGACCCAGTACTTC.

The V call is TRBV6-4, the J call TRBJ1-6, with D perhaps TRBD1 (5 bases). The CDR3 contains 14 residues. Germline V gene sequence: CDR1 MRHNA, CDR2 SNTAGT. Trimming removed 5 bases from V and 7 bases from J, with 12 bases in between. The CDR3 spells CASSPGTVNSPLHF. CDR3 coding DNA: TGTGCCAGCAGTCCGGGGACGGTAAATTCACCCCTCCACTTT.

The CDR3 spells CASSQGGPLNYGYTF. The CDR3 coding sequence is TGTGCCAGCAGCCAAGGCGGTCCGCTTAACTATGGCTACACCTTC. The chain is built from TRBV14 and TRBJ1-2, with D unclear. The V end was cut by 1 base, the J end by 1 base, with 10 bases between. The CDR3 spans 15 residues. In germline, CDR1 is SGHDN, CDR2 FVKESK.

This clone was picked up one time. This chain's CDR3 is CASTPTDRRNRQYF. CDR3 in DNA: TGTGCCAGCACCCCGACGGACAGGAGGAATCGGCAGTACTTC. The chain employs TRBV6-5 and TRBJ2-7; 7 bases match TRBD1. With 7 bases clipped from V and 9 bases from J, the junction kept 15 bases outside the gene matches. The CDR3 is made up of 14 amino acids. Germline CDR1 reads MNHEY; CDR2 reads SVGAGI.